The T cell receptor beta chain described here comes from a study of T cells in Graves' hyperthyroidism and ophthalmopathy. Study-wide results and caveats: Prediction of ophthalmopathy progression came a median about 6 months pre-onset. Clonotypes that were expanded in thyroid above 0.001 mostly appeared in blood too.

There were TCR beta CDR3 regions amplified from RNA transcripts. The HTBI primer set drove a first-round RT-PCR of the TCR CDR3. TCRdb re-called the multiplex PCR reads with MiXCR, one entry per CDR3 protein. Of around 250,000 distinct CDR3 sequences listed, about 24% are singletons. The germline V and J ends were trimmed by 5 bases and 3 bases, with 14 bases remaining between them. This CDR3 has 14 amino acids. In germline, CDR1 is LNHNV, CDR2 YYDKDF (reference sequence). In this sample, this clonotype turned up many times. Its specificity is unknown. In the ophthalmopathy cohort, Clinical Activity Score was at least 3, NOSPECS grade at least 4, and duration under 3 months. 10 ml fresh peripheral blood yielded the PBMCs.

The V and J genes are TRBV15 and TRBJ2-7; a weak D match, TRBD1 (6 bases). This receptor was taken from a woman in her 40s with Graves' ophthalmopathy. Material: blood. Here the CDR3 reads CATSGPGHSYEQYF. CDR3 nucleotide sequence: TGTGCCACCAGCGGACCGGGACACAGCTACGAGCAGTACTTC.